The present T cell receptor (beta chain) was sequenced within a study of regulatory T cells in long-lasting Graves disease. This clonotype was seen ten or more times. This CDR3 is 17 amino acids long. Trimming took 3 bases from V and 3 from J; bases not matched to a gene: 7. The time point is: newly diagnosed GD, antithyroid drugs for less than 3 months. Scientists built the TCR library using RNA that was extracted from PBMCs. Each patient gave 7 to 10 milliliters of EDTA-anticoagulated peripheral blood. For TCR beta, libraries came from iRepertoire HTBI primers and Arm-PCR of CDR3 regions. Using its own MiXCR run on the multiplex PCR reads, TCRdb lists one record per CDR3 protein. Of approximately 390,000 distinct CDR3 sequences listed, 15% to 20% were seen once; the top ten hold just over 20%. The same specimen was also included in a second study, on T cells in Graves' hyperthyroidism and ophthalmopathy. That paper adds: Used for diagnoses were clinical symptoms, serum thyroxine and TRAb, thyroid ultrasound and orbital computed tomography.

This specimen consisted of peripheral blood mononuclear cells (PBMCs), obtained at new diagnosis, from a patient treated with antithyroid drugs. The chain combines TRBV12-3 or TRBV12-4 with TRBJ2-2; 10 bases agree with TRBD2. This TCR was recovered from a woman aged 18 to 35 with Graves disease. The CDR3 sequence is CASSFGQAGGDTGELFF. The CDR3 DNA reads as TGTGCCAGCAGTTTTGGTCAAGCGGGGGGGGACACCGGGGAGCTGTTTTTT.